The subject of this entry is one TCR beta chain. The antigen this receptor binds is unknown. No base qualities exist here, and no much larger clone lies one base off it. The source of the sample is a study of robustness of blood B and T cell sequencing (dated by TCRdb to between 2017 and 2018). Broadly, across the study: The study was designed to determine how much peripheral blood is required to reliably characterize an individual's TCRbeta and IgG repertoires. In each of the nine to ten independently drawn blood samples, both the TCRbeta and the IgG repertoires were quantified. For technical replicates, two replicate TCRbeta cDNA libraries were prepared from one shared RNA pool that came from a single 10 ml draw. Broad study findings and their caveats: The TCRbeta rarefaction curves did not fully level off, which suggests under-sequencing or many low-abundance clonotypes. Combining 3 or 4 tubes (roughly 27-45 ml blood) brought coverage of the top 10,000 TCRbeta clonotypes close to saturation. Evidence of cross-contamination, likely from batch processing, showed up in one pair of TCRbeta libraries, so the UMI-sequence pairs shared by that pair of libraries were removed. Every single 10 ml sample contained the 1,000 most abundant TCRbeta clonotypes from the pooled draws. Pooling tubes did not increase the overlap of rare TCRbeta clonotypes, which implies that much larger blood volumes would be needed to capture rare TCRbeta clonotypes. When technical replicate libraries were compared, 85% to 95% of the top 10,000 TCRbeta clonotypes in one library also turned up in the other. Immediate fractionation was required for EDTA tubes, so the use of EDTA tubes in multi-site collections was limited.

The library came from PCR. TCRdb shows the sequencer as Illumina MiSeq. cDNA was synthesized with SMARTScribe reverse transcriptase and a 5' template-switch oligo that added a universal priming site. Each cDNA molecule was tagged by a 12-nucleotide random unique molecular identifier (UMI) carried on the template-switch oligo. During reverse transcription, chain-specific reverse primers targeted TCRbeta transcripts. Leftover template-switch adapters were removed by uracil DNA glycosylase treatment, and cDNA was purified using a Qiagen MinElute kit. The first PCR used KAPA HiFi HotStart ReadyMix for roughly 23 cycles, split across four 50 ul reactions with step-out primers. First-round PCR products were gel-purified before further amplification. Illumina Nextera adapters were attached in a second PCR of roughly 8 cycles, and the libraries were then purified and pooled. A 50-nucleotide 5' read captured the UMI barcode for each TCRbeta molecule. The source study handled its data this way. The MIGEC toolkit was used to group reads by UMI into consensus reads. Forward and reverse consensus reads were merged with PEAR to produce final reads. A custom decontamination script removed identical UMI-sequence pairs shared across libraries, treating them as cross-sample contamination. V(D)J assignment and CDR3 extraction were performed with MIGMAP, a wrapper around IgBLAST. TCR clonotypes were defined by identical V gene, J gene and CDR3 amino acid sequence; CDR1 and CDR2 were not sequenced. TCRdb reprocessed the public reads (quality trimming at Q25 with fastp, clone calling with MiXCR) and kept in-frame beta chains. Entries that share a CDR3 protein sequence are merged under the most common genes and DNA. TCRdb, rather than the study authors, made the V and J calls. Present in this sample are some 3,600 distinct CDR3 sequences, about 61% of which were seen just once. Less than 30% of the sample is taken by the ten largest.

TCRbeta repertoires were measured from mRNA instead of genomic DNA, an approach that captures expressed receptors. Without any cell sorting, leukocytes from the buffy coat were collected into Trizol, and RNA was extracted using the Direct-zol RNA MiniPrep Plus kit. EDTA blood tubes were spun right away at 4 degrees C to separate plasma, buffy coat and red blood cells. The junction carries 10 bases between V and J, which are trimmed by 2 bases and 5 bases respectively. The CDR3 contains 13 residues, cysteine and phenylalanine counted. Only the CDR3 part of the read is kept: 39 bases, read in frame from the first base. Per the germline V gene, SGHRS is the CDR1 and YFSETQ is the CDR2.

This sequence uses TRBV5-1 and TRBJ1-1; the D gene is perhaps TRBD1, from 5 matching bases. Sequenced sample: peripheral blood. The receptor was derived from a human donor in good health. The CDR3 loop reads CASSLLGDTEAFF. The nucleotides read TGCGCCAGCAGCTTATTAGGGGATACTGAAGCTTTCTTT.